This is a list of T cell receptor beta chains from one sample in a study of tumor-infiltrating lymphocytes in localized non-small cell lung cancer. Assay: immunoSEQ multiplex PCR; the TCRdb copy retains only in-frame clones and omits some. This sample yields thousands of clones, of which 55% to 80% are seen a single time; 10% to 15% belongs to the top ten. Sequenced input: uninvolved lung tissue not adjacent to the tumor. These receptors were taken from a human donor with non-small cell lung cancer. Both conserved end residues are part of each CDR3. Each record gives: J gene, clone size, CDR3 length, D gene, V gene, CDR3 DNA, CDR3 protein. D genes are given only for firm matches. Clone size is stated in some rows and not others, as once, few, many or a class when expanded.

TRBJ2-7	.	15	.	TRBV6-5	TGTGCCAGCAGTTACAGCGCGGCAGGGAAGTACGAGCAGTACTTC	CASSYSAAGKYEQYF
TRBJ2-7	.	13	.	TRBV2	TGTGCCAGCACGGGCAGGGGCTCCTACGAGCAGTACTTC	CASTGRGSYEQYF
TRBJ1-1	.	12	.	TRBV19	TGTGCCAGTAGGTCGGAGGGGACTGAAGCTTTCTTT	CASRSEGTEAFF
TRBJ2-7	.	12	.	TRBV4-2	TGTGCCAGCAGCTTGACAGCCTACGAGCAGTACTTC	CASSLTAYEQYF
TRBJ2-7	.	14	.	TRBV4-1	TGCGCCAGCAGCCCCAACCCGCTCGATGGTCGCCCGTACTTC	CASSPNPLDGRPYF
TRBJ1-1	.	13	.	TRBV6-5	TGTGCCAGCAGTTGGGGGGTGAACACTGAAGCTTTCTTT	CASSWGVNTEAFF
TRBJ1-4	.	14	TRBD1	TRBV30	TGTGCCTGGAGTGAACAGGGGTTTAATGAAAAACTGTTTTTT	CAWSEQGFNEKLFF
TRBJ2-6	.	14	.	TRBV5-1	TGCGCCAGCAGCTTATCCACAGGGGCCAACGTCCTGACTTTC	CASSLSTGANVLTF
TRBJ2-7	once	14	.	TRBV9	TGTGCCAGCAGCGTAGTATCAGGCTCCTACGAGCAGTACTTC	CASSVVSGSYEQYF
TRBJ2-3	.	17	TRBD2	TRBV4-2	TGTGCCAGCAGCCAAGATTCCGGGGGGGGGCCTACAGATACGCAGTATTTT	CASSQDSGGGPTDTQYF
TRBJ2-2	.	15	.	TRBV2	TGTGCCAGCAGTGAACAGGGGAGAGGCACCGGGGAGCTGTTTTTT	CASSEQGRGTGELFF
TRBJ2-7	.	14	TRBD2	TRBV6-5	TGTGCCACCCGACATCGGGAGGGTTCCTACGAGCAGTACTTC	CATRHREGSYEQYF
TRBJ1-4	medium-sized	14	.	TRBV30	TGTGCCTGGGGGAGCGGGGGAACTAATGAAAAACTGTTTTTT	CAWGSGGTNEKLFF
TRBJ2-1	.	15	TRBD2	TRBV9	TGTGCCAGCAGCGTAGCCGGGGGGGGTTGGGATGAGCAGTTCTTC	CASSVAGGGWDEQFF
TRBJ1-5	.	13	.	TRBV6-5	TGTGCCAGCAGTCCGTCGGGGGATCAGCCCCAGCATTTT	CASSPSGDQPQHF
TRBJ1-5	.	14	.	TRBV27	TGTGCCAGCAGTCCGGGACGGCGCGGAGGGCCCCAGCATTTT	CASSPGRRGGPQHF
TRBJ1-5	.	15	.	TRBV5-6	TGTGCCAGCAGCCGGGGAGGGACGGGCTATCAGCCCCAGCATTTT	CASSRGGTGYQPQHF
TRBJ1-5	.	16	TRBD1	TRBV19	TGTGCCAGTACCATCCAGGGACAGAGGGGCAATCAGCCCCAGCATTTT	CASTIQGQRGNQPQHF
TRBJ1-1	.	12	.	TRBV9	TGTGCCAGCAGCCCAGACGGAATTGAAGCTTTCTTT	CASSPDGIEAFF
TRBJ2-2	.	15	TRBD1	TRBV5-1	TGCGCCAGCAGAGCGGGACAGGGGAACACCGGGGAGCTGTTTTTT	CASRAGQGNTGELFF
TRBJ2-7	.	14	.	TRBV9	TGTGCCAGCAGCCTGAGCGTGGATACCTACGAGCAGTACTTC	CASSLSVDTYEQYF
TRBJ2-3	few	14	TRBD2	TRBV7-9	TGTGCCAGCAGCCTAGCGGGGGCCGCAGATACGCAGTATTTT	CASSLAGAADTQYF
TRBJ2-3	.	15	.	TRBV2	TGTGCCAGCAGTGAAGAGCTAGCCCGCACAGATACGCAGTATTTT	CASSEELARTDTQYF
TRBJ1-2	.	13	.	TRBV19	TGTGCCACACAGGACCCAGCTAACTATGGCTACACCTTC	CATQDPANYGYTF
TRBJ1-1	few	15	TRBD1	TRBV7-3	TGTGCCAGCAGCTATTGGGACAGGGCGAACACTGAAGCTTTCTTT	CASSYWDRANTEAFF
TRBJ1-3	.	15	.	TRBV5-1	TGCGCCAGCAGCCCCTCTACAATCTCTGGAAACACCATATATTTT	CASSPSTISGNTIYF
TRBJ2-5	once	12	.	TRBV5-1	TGCGCCAGCAGCCCGGGGGTGGAGACCCAGTACTTC	CASSPGVETQYF
TRBJ2-1	medium-sized	13	TRBD2	TRBV29-1	TGCAGTGGAAGTCGGGGGGAGTACAATGAGCAGTTCTTC	CSGSRGEYNEQFF
TRBJ2-6	.	17	TRBD1	TRBV2	TGTGCCAGCAGTGTAGACAGGGTCGTAGGCGGGGCCAACGTCCTGACTTTC	CASSVDRVVGGANVLTF
TRBJ1-4	.	15	TRBD1	TRBV2	TGTGCCAGCAGTGGGACACAGGGGGTATTTGAAAAACTGTTTTTT	CASSGTQGVFEKLFF
TRBJ2-2	.	15	.	TRBV5-1	TGCGCCAGCACACCCTCGGGGGTTGCCGCCGGGGAGCTGTTTTTT	CASTPSGVAAGELFF
TRBJ2-5	few	12	.	TRBV2	TGTGCCAGCACGGGGGACCAAGAGACCCAGTACTTC	CASTGDQETQYF
TRBJ2-3	.	13	.	TRBV5-1	TGCGCCAGCAGCTTGGCCGGCACAGATACGCAGTATTTT	CASSLAGTDTQYF
TRBJ2-6	once	17	.	TRBV5-6	TGTGCCAGCAGCACGCCGGGGGCAGGGCTCGGGGCCAACGTCCTGACTTTC	CASSTPGAGLGANVLTF
TRBJ1-2	.	12	TRBD1	TRBV19	TGTGCCAGTCGGACAGGGGATTTTGGCTACACCTTC	CASRTGDFGYTF
TRBJ1-1	.	13	.	TRBV5-1	TGCGCCAGCAGCTCCCACATGAACACTGAAGCTTTCTTT	CASSSHMNTEAFF
TRBJ1-3	.	13	TRBD1	TRBV5-1	TGCGCCAGTGGACAGGGGTTCGGAAACACCATATATTTT	CASGQGFGNTIYF
TRBJ1-2	few	14	.	TRBV27	TGTGCCAGCAGTCATGCGGACAGCAACTATGGCTACACCTTC	CASSHADSNYGYTF
TRBJ1-5	few	17	.	TRBV4-1	TGCGCCAGCAGCCAAGAGCATGTCAAGGGTCGCAATCAGCCCCAGCATTTT	CASSQEHVKGRNQPQHF
TRBJ2-3	.	14	TRBD2	TRBV23-1	TGCGCCAGCAGTCAAGGACTAGCCCCAGATACGCAGTATTTT	CASSQGLAPDTQYF
TRBJ1-2	.	15	.	TRBV5-4	TGTGCCAGCAGCCCGTTCACGAGAAAGGGGTATGGCTACACCTTC	CASSPFTRKGYGYTF
TRBJ1-1	.	13	.	TRBV6-5	TGTGCCAGCAGTAAAACAGTGAACACTGAAGCTTTCTTT	CASSKTVNTEAFF
TRBJ2-7	.	13	.	TRBV9	TGTGCCAGCAGCGTAGCTATAGGGGGGGAGCAGTACTTC	CASSVAIGGEQYF
TRBJ1-3	few	15	.	TRBV9	TGTGCCAGCAGCGTAGAAGGGTCTTCTGGAAACACCATATATTTT	CASSVEGSSGNTIYF
TRBJ1-2	medium-sized	13	.	TRBV9	TGTGCCAGCAGCCTCACAGCAAACTATGGCTACACCTTC	CASSLTANYGYTF
TRBJ2-1	.	15	.	TRBV6-5	TGTGCCAGCAGTCGTCCGGAGGGTTTGTACAATGAGCAGTTCTTC	CASSRPEGLYNEQFF
TRBJ2-2	once	17	TRBD2	TRBV5-1	TGCGCCAGCAGTAGGACTAGCGGGGGGAAGGACACCGGGGAGCTGTTTTTT	CASSRTSGGKDTGELFF
TRBJ1-2	once	13	.	TRBV5-8	TGTGCCAGCAGCTTCGAGAGGTATGATGGCTACACCTTC	CASSFERYDGYTF
TRBJ2-3	.	15	.	TRBV30	TGTGCCTGGAGTGTGAGGGTGGGGCATACAGATACGCAGTATTTT	CAWSVRVGHTDTQYF
TRBJ1-5	few	15	.	TRBV27	TGTGCCAGCAGTCCAAAAGGGACGGGTAATCAGCCCCAGCATTTT	CASSPKGTGNQPQHF
TRBJ1-2	.	17	TRBD1	TRBV4-1	TGCGCCAGCAGCCACCCCTCGGGTAGGGGGCTTGGCTATGGCTACACCTTC	CASSHPSGRGLGYGYTF
TRBJ2-7	.	14	.	TRBV6-5	TGTGCCAGCAGTTACTACCGTGGCTCCTACGAGCAGTACTTC	CASSYYRGSYEQYF